This T cell receptor (beta chain) appears in the sequencing data of a study of human T cells and chemical hapten exposure. Overall study context: The study lasted 20 to 25 weeks, and patients were dosed weekly with diphenylcyclopropenone on the scalp throughout.

TCRdb called the RACE reads again in MiXCR, with one record for every CDR3 protein. In the table there are 20,000 to 30,000 distinct CDR3 sequences, around a tenth of which are singletons. This clonotype was observed at least ten times. Time point here: patch test 2, 6 weeks after DPC sensitization. Noted treatment: therapeutic diphenylcyclopropenone sensitization with weekly scalp DPC. Trimming at V came to 2 bases and at J to 8 bases, leaving 9 bases not matched to a gene. The CDR3 length is 16 residues. Germline V gives CDR1 MNHNY, CDR2 SVGAGI (reference sequence). The clonotype comes from a man aged 25 to 45 with alopecia areata. Some clones in this sample may be carry-over from other donors' samples. The sample here was whole blood, taken in connection with sensitization to the hapten diphenylcyclopropenone (DPC). The chain employs TRBV6-6 and TRBJ2-1, with 10 bases lining up with TRBD2. The CDR3 protein is CASSYVGLAGVDEQFF. CDR3 nucleotides: TGTGCCAGCAGTTACGTGGGGCTAGCGGGAGTCGATGAGCAGTTCTTC.